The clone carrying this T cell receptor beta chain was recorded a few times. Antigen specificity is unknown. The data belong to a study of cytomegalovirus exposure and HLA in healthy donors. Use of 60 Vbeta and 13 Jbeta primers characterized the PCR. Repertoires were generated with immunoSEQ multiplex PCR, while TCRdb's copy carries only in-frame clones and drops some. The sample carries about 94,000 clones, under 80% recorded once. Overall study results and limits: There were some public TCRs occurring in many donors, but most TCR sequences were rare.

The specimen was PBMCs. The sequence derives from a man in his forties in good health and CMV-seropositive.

The CDR3 sequence: CASSLGLNTGELFF. The CDR3 DNA is TGTGCCAGCAGTTTAGGGCTGAACACCGGGGAGCTGTTTTTT. The V gene is TRBV28, the J gene TRBJ2-2, with D uncertain. Germline-derived CDR1 and CDR2 are MDHEN and SYDVKM. Trimming pared 2 bases from V and 1 base from J, leaving 5 bases between. The CDR3 is 14 residues long.